The clone carrying this T cell receptor beta chain was seen at least ten times. TCRdb passed the RACE reads through MiXCR, listing each CDR3 protein once. The sample has 62,000 or so distinct CDR3 sequences, approximately 11% seen once. This CDR3 has 16 amino acids. Trimming took 5 bases from V and 0 from J, leaving 14 bases between them. Stated time point: pre-sensitization, week 0. The treatment was: therapeutic diphenylcyclopropenone sensitization with weekly scalp DPC. The sample belongs to a study of human T cells and chemical hapten exposure. The receptor comes from a woman aged 45-59 years with alopecia areata. Some clones in this sample may be carry-over from other donors' samples. V and J are TRBV12-3 or TRBV12-4 and TRBJ2-1; D not certain. The specimen was whole blood, collected in connection with sensitization to the hapten diphenylcyclopropenone (DPC). Here the CDR3 reads CASSVWALSSYNEQFF. The CDR3 DNA is TGTGCCAGCAGTGTCTGGGCGTTGAGCTCCTACAATGAGCAGTTCTTC.